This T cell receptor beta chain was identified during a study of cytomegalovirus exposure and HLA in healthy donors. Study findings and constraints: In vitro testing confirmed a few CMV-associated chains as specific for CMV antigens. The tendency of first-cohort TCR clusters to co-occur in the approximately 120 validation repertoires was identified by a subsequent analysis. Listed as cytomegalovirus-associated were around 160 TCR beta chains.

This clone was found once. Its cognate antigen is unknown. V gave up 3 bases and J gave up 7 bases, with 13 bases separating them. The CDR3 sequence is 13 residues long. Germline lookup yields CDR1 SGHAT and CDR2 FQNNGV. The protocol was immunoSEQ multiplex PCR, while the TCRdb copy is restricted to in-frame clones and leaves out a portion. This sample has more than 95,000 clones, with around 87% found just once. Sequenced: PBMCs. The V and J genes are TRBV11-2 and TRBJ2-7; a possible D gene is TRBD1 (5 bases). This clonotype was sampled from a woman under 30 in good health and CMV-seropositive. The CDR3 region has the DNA TGTGCCAGCAGCTTGACAGAGCTGCGAGAGCAGTACTTC. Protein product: CASSLTELREQYF.